A single sample gave rise to the 2 T cell receptor beta chains below, sequenced in a study of cytomegalovirus exposure and HLA in healthy donors. PCR primers comprised 60 Vbeta and 13 Jbeta primers. Method: immunoSEQ multiplex PCR; TCRdb's copy keeps in-frame clones and lacks some. The table has about 160,000 clones, less than 80% seen once. Sequencing input: PBMCs. These receptors were collected from a man aged 35 to 55 in good health and CMV-seronegative.

The chain employs TRBV18 and TRBJ2-7; D possibly corresponds to TRBD2 (6 bases). This CDR3 spans 12 amino acids. The germline V gene has CDR1 KGHSH and CDR2 LQKENI. V lost 2 bases, J lost 5 bases, and 7 bases lay in between. The CDR3 DNA follows: TGTGCCAGCTCACCAAGGAGGGACGAGCAGTACTTC. Translating it yields CASSPRRDEQYF.

The J gene is TRBJ1-3, the V gene TRBV6-5; D gene uncertain. CDR3 size: 14 residues. V shed 3 bases and J shed 0 bases, with 6 bases lying between them. Germline V gene data show CDR1 as MNHEY and CDR2 as SVGAGI. The CDR3 nucleotides are TGTGCCAGCAGTTATTCAGGCTCTGGAAACACCATATATTTT. It translates to CASSYSGSGNTIYF.